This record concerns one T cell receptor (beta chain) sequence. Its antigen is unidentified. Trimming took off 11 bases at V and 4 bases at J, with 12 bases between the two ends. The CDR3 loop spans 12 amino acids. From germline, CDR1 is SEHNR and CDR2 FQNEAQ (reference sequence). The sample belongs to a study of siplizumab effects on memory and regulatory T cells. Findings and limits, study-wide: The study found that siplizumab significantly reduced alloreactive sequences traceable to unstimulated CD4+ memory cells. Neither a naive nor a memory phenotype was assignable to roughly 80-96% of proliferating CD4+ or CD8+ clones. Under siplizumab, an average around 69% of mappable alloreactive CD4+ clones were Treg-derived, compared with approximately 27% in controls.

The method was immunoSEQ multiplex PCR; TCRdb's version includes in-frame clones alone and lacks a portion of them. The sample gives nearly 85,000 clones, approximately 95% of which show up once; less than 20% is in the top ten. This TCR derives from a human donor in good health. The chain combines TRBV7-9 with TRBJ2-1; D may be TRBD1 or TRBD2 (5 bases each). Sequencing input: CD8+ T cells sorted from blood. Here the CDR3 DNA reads TGTGCCTCCGAGAGGGGTTACAATGAGCAGTTCTTC. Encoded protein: CASERGYNEQFF.